This entry features one TCR beta chain sequence. As yet, its antigen is unknown. This entry comes from a study of a mutant IDH1 vaccine in newly diagnosed glioma. Across the whole study: Standard pretreatment was either radiotherapy, temozolomide, or, for most, radiochemotherapy with temozolomide. Overall study results and limits: Researchers report vaccine-induced immune responses in just under 95% of patients.

Assay: immunoSEQ multiplex PCR; the TCRdb copy retains only in-frame clones and omits some. The table lists approximately 100,000 clones, roughly 90% of them singletons, with around 0.6% in the top ten. Time point given: baseline, week 1 (first vaccination visit). Treatment indicated: pre-vaccination baseline after standard-of-care therapy. Every donor had a new WHO grade 3 or 4 astrocytoma that was IDH1-mutant, with loss of nuclear ATRX. Trimming took 0 bases from V and 7 from J, leaving 12 bases between them. Germline lookup yields CDR1 MNHNY and CDR2 SVGAGI (reference sequence). The CDR3 loop spans 14 amino acids.

The sequence was obtained from a woman between 45 and 65 years old with glioma. This sample comprised PBMCs, obtained from a glioma patient treated with radiotherapy, temozolomide or both. The chain links TRBV6-6 to TRBJ1-1; tentatively, D is TRBD1 (6 bases). CDR3 region: CASSYSGGRHEAFF. The CDR3 region has the DNA TGTGCCAGCAGTTACTCGGGGGGGCGGCATGAAGCTTTCTTT.